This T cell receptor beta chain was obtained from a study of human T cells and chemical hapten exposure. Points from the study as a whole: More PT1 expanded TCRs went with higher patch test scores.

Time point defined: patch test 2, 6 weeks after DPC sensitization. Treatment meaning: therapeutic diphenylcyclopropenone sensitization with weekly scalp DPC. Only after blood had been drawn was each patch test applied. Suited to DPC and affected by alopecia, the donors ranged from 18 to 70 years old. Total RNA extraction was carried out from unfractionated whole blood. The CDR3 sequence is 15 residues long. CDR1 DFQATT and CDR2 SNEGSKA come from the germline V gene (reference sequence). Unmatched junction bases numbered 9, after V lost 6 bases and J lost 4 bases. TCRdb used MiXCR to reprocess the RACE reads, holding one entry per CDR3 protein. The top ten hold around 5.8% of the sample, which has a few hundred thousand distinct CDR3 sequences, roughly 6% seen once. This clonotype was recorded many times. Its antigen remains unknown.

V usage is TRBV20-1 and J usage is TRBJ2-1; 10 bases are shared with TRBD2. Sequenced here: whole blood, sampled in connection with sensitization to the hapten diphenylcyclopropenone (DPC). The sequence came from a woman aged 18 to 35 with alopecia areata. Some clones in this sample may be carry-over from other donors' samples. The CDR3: CSATLAGVKYNEQFF. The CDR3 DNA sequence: TGCAGTGCAACCCTAGCGGGGGTTAAGTACAATGAGCAGTTCTTC.